Presented here are 25 T cell receptor beta chains from one specimen sequenced in a study of blood T cells in healthy people across ages. The use of a sample-barcoded 5' primer and a J-beta primer mix characterized a second PCR of roughly 6 to 12 cycles. TCRdb used MiXCR to reprocess the 5' RACE reads, holding one entry per CDR3 protein. The sample shows roughly 680,000 distinct CDR3 sequences, 52% of them seen only once. Sequenced input: blood. Source of these receptors: a woman over 75 in good health.

The V call is TRBV20-1, the J call TRBJ1-5; D remains ambiguous. Germline V gene data show CDR1 as DFQATT and CDR2 as SNEGSKA (reference sequence). This CDR3 has 16 residues. The V and J ends lost 3 bases and 3 bases respectively, with 18 bases between them. CDR3 coding DNA: TGCAGTGCTAGTATTTGGAGAGGTAGAGACAATCAGCCCCAGCATTTT. Its translation: CSASIWRGRDNQPQHF.

This clonotype appeared many times. The chain recombines TRBV9 with TRBJ2-1, with 9 bases lining up with TRBD2. The J segment lost 1 base and the V segment lost 4 bases, leaving 6 bases of the junction unmatched. The CDR3 is 16 amino acids. Germline V gives CDR1 SGDLS, CDR2 YYNGEE. As DNA, the CDR3 is TGTGCCAGCAGCTTCGCGGGGGGGTTGTCCTACAATGAGCAGTTCTTC. Translating gives CASSFAGGLSYNEQFF.

This clonotype was observed a handful of times. This may be a read error, as it is one base from a much larger clone. V usage is TRBV3-1 and J usage is TRBJ2-1; D unresolved. This CDR3 has 12 amino acids. The V gene lost 0 bases and the J gene lost 6 bases, with 3 bases spanning the gap. Germline CDR1 LGHDT, CDR2 YNNKEL (reference sequence). This CDR3 reads CASSQDCNEQFF. The CDR3 DNA reads as TGTGCCAGCAGCCAAGATTGCAATGAGCAGTTCTTC.

J is TRBJ2-1 and V is TRBV15, with D hard to call. This CDR3 contains 13 residues. V was cut by 1 base and J by 6 bases, with 7 bases left in between. Germline-derived CDR1 and CDR2 are LNHNV and YYDKDF (reference sequence). This chain's CDR3 is CATSRVDVNEQFF. In DNA form, the CDR3 reads TGTGCCACCAGCAGAGTAGATGTCAATGAGCAGTTCTTC.

This clonotype has a handful of counts. The chain uses TRBV5-6 and TRBJ1-5, with unresolved D. CDR1 SGHDT and CDR2 YYEEEE come from the germline V gene. The CDR3 runs to 14 residues. V dropped 4 bases and J dropped 7 bases, with 15 bases sitting between them. CDR3 in amino acids: CASSRRARGQPQHF. DNA of the CDR3: TGTGCCAGCAGCCGCCGGGCCCGCGGACAGCCCCAGCATTTT.

This chain links TRBV20-1 with TRBJ2-3; maybe TRBD2 (6 bases). The CDR3 runs to 14 residues. The V gene's germline CDR1 is DFQATT and CDR2 SNEGSKA (reference sequence). Trimming removed 6 bases at V and 0 bases at J, with 13 bases between. The DNA of the CDR3 is TGCAGTGCGCCGACGGGACTTAGCACAGATACGCAGTATTTT. This codes for CSAPTGLSTDTQYF.

With respect to this clonotype: A much larger clone lies a single base off, so this may be a read error. The chain employs TRBV12-3 or TRBV12-4 and TRBJ2-1; tentatively, D is TRBD1 (5 bases). Trimming removed 5 bases at V and 4 bases at J, with 12 bases between. The CDR3 consists of 14 residues. The CDR3 protein is CASSVGREYNEQFF. Here the CDR3 DNA reads TGTGCCAGCAGTGTAGGCAGGGAATACAATGAGCAGTTCTTC.

This clonotype was detected a few times. This chain joins TRBV5-1 and TRBJ2-1; D ambiguous. The DNA matches TRBJ2-7 better at its end, which makes the J call doubtful. The length of the CDR3 is 15 residues. Germline V gene data show CDR1 as SGHRS and CDR2 as YFSETQ. DNA of the CDR3: TGCGCCAGCAGCTCGACACTTTTCTCCTACAATGAGCAGTACTTC. Its protein is CASSSTLFSYNEQYF.

This chain uses TRBV12-3 or TRBV12-4 with TRBJ1-4, with D perhaps matching TRBD1 (5 bases). V lost 4 bases to trimming and J lost 4 bases, with 16 bases between them. This CDR3 has 16 amino acids. CDR3 region: CASSSPRRDYNEKLFF. For the CDR3, the DNA is TGTGCCAGCAGTTCCCCCCGGAGGGACTATAATGAAAAACTGTTTTTT.

This clonotype was found once. The chain joins TRBV30 to TRBJ1-3; the D is unclear. The length of the CDR3 is 15 residues. V gave up 0 bases and J gave up 4 bases, with 13 bases separating them. Germline CDR1 GTSNPN, CDR2 SVGIG (reference sequence). As DNA, the CDR3 is TGTGCCTGGAGTGTGGCCGGGATATGGGGAAACACCATATATTTT. It codes for CAWSVAGIWGNTIYF.

This clonotype was observed once. A much larger clone is a single base away; this may be a read error. The chain recombines TRBV5-1 with TRBJ2-7, with D possibly matching TRBD1 (6 bases). CDR3 length equals 14 residues. Per the germline V gene, CDR1 is SGHRS and CDR2 is YFSETQ. Trimming cost V 5 bases and J 7 bases, with 19 bases left between them. The CDR3 is CASSSFTGYNEQYF. The DNA for the CDR3 is TGCGCCAGCAGTTCCTTTACAGGGTACAATGAGCAGTACTTC. Looking up the rest from reference TRBV5-1 and TRBJ2-7 gives the full variable domain: KAGVTQTPRYLIKTRGQQVTLSCSPISGHRSVSWYQQTPGQGLQFLFEYFSETQRNKGNFPGRFSGRQFSNSRSEMNVSTLELGDSALYLCASSSFTGYNEQYFGPGTRLTVT.

This clonotype was observed a few times. This chain uses TRBV12-3 or TRBV12-4 with TRBJ2-3; maybe TRBD1 (6 bases). CDR3 length equals 14 residues. Trimming shortened V by 7 bases and J by 4 bases, and 15 bases separated the two germline ends. The CDR3 DNA follows: TGTGCCAGCACTCTTTTCAGGGGAGCAGATACGCAGTATTTT. It translates to CASTLFRGADTQYF.

The genes are TRBV12-3 or TRBV12-4 and TRBJ1-1, with D unresolved. V lost 6 bases to trimming and J lost 8 bases, with 13 bases between them. This CDR3 region has 12 residues. CDR3 sequence (DNA): TGTGCCAGCAGCCTACATAAGAGGGAAGCTTTCTTT. As protein: CASSLHKREAFF.

This clonotype was seen ten or more times. The chain links TRBV6-1 to TRBJ2-3; TRBD2 might be the D (6 bases). Between the trimmed V and J ends, which lost 8 bases and 0 bases, there was a span of 15 bases. Germline V gives CDR1 MNHNS, CDR2 SASEGT. CDR3 size: 15 residues. CDR3 in DNA: TGTGCCAGCCAATTACTTAGCGGCAGCACAGATACGCAGTATTTT. This codes for CASQLLSGSTDTQYF.

The chain combines TRBV12-3 or TRBV12-4 with TRBJ2-1, with 9 bases matching TRBD2. The ends lost 5 bases at V and 7 bases at J; junction bases unmatched: 9. There are 15 residues in the CDR3. The CDR3 nucleotides read TGTGCCAGCAGTCGGAGCGGGGGGAGTTGGAATGAGCAGTTCTTC. This gives the protein CASSRSGGSWNEQFF.

This clonotype has more than one count but fewer than ten. The chain has TRBV25-1 and TRBJ2-2, with D unresolved. Trimming left V 4 bases short and J 0 bases short, with 9 bases between. The length of the CDR3 is 15 residues. CDR1 is MGHDK and CDR2 is SYGVNS in the germline V gene. The CDR3 spells CASSGGSSNTGELFF. CDR3 nucleotide sequence: TGTGCCAGCAGTGGGGGTAGCTCGAACACCGGGGAGCTGTTTTTT.

Of note for this clonotype: A single base separates this from a much larger clone, so it may be a read error. The V gene is TRBV5-1, the J gene TRBJ2-7; TRBD2 aligns across 9 bases. Germline values: CDR1 SGHRS, CDR2 YFSETQ. The length of the CDR3 is 15 residues. CDR3 sequence reads: CAGSLIAGDSYEQYF. The CDR3, as DNA: TGCGCCGGCAGCTTAATAGCGGGAGACTCCTACGAGCAGTACTTC.

This chain connects TRBV5-6 to TRBJ2-7; D unclear. Germline V gene data show CDR1 as SGHDT and CDR2 as YYEEEE. Trimming took off 0 bases at V and 5 bases at J, with 9 bases between the two ends. This CDR3 spans 13 amino acids. CDR3 DNA: TGTGCCAGCAGCTTGGAATATGAGGACGAGCAGTACTTC. Translation gives CASSLEYEDEQYF.

This clonotype came up a few times. Being one base from a much bigger clone, this may be a read error. The J gene is TRBJ2-5, the V gene TRBV28; tentative D call: TRBD2 (6 bases). V was shortened by 2 bases and J by 11 bases, with 18 bases between the two germline ends. The germline CDR1 and CDR2 sequences are MDHEN and SYDVKM. The CDR3 is 14 residues long. The CDR3 reads CASSLGTPMNEQYF. DNA of the CDR3: TGTGCCAGCAGTTTAGGGACTCCGATGAATGAGCAGTACTTC.

This clonotype was picked up a small number of times. This rearrangement joins TRBV20-1 to TRBJ2-1; the D gene is possibly TRBD2 (6 bases). The DNA end favors TRBJ2-7, so the J call may be wrong. The CDR3 has 14 amino acids. Germline V CDR1 and CDR2: DFQATT, SNEGSKA (reference sequence). The DNA of the CDR3 is TGCAGTGCTTCACGGGAGAGCTCCTACAATGAGCAGTACTTC. Its translation: CSASRESSYNEQYF.

This clonotype was recorded at least ten times. This chain uses TRBV27 with TRBJ2-1; TRBD1 matches 7 bases. Germline-derived CDR1 and CDR2 are MNHEY and SMNVEV (reference sequence). This CDR3 is 12 amino acids long. V trimming: 3 bases; J trimming: 10 bases; junction bases outside the gene matches: 3. The CDR3 DNA sequence: TGTGCCAGCAGTTTTTCACAGGGGGAGCAGTTCTTC. This sequence encodes CASSFSQGEQFF.

This clonotype came up many times. The J gene is TRBJ1-2, the V gene TRBV27; D is unclear. Germline loops: CDR1 MNHEY, CDR2 SMNVEV (reference sequence). This CDR3 contains 15 residues. Trimming pared 5 bases from V and 2 bases from J, leaving 15 bases between. CDR3: CASSPGRAVNYGYTF. The DNA of the CDR3 is TGTGCCAGCAGTCCGGGCCGGGCGGTAAACTATGGCTACACCTTC.

This clonotype has at least ten counts. The gene calls are TRBV7-2 and TRBJ1-1; 7 bases line up with TRBD1. This CDR3 spans 13 amino acids. Germline CDR1 is SGHTA and CDR2 is FQGNSA. The V segment lost 5 bases and the J segment 4 bases; nucleotides outside the gene matches: 4. This chain's CDR3 is CASSVQGSTEAFF. CDR3 coding DNA: TGTGCCAGCAGCGTACAGGGGAGCACTGAAGCTTTCTTT.

V usage is TRBV27 and J usage is TRBJ1-1, with TRBD1 matching over 7 bases. With V trimmed by 5 bases and J by 0 bases, 15 bases remained unmatched. Germline CDR1 MNHEY, CDR2 SMNVEV (reference sequence). The CDR3 has 18 amino acids. The CDR3 DNA reads TGTGCCAGCAGTAACAGGGGACAACCTTCCTTCATGAACACTGAAGCTTTCTTT. As protein: CASSNRGQPSFMNTEAFF.

The chain links TRBV7-9 to TRBJ2-7; 9 bases are shared with TRBD1. The germline gives CDR1 SEHNR, CDR2 FQNEAQ (reference sequence). The CDR3 is 15 amino acids. J gave up 4 bases and V 5 bases, and 9 bases lay outside the gene matches. The CDR3 DNA reads as TGTGCCAGCAGCCCCCTAGGGGGACAGGGATACGAGCAGTACTTC. Residues: CASSPLGGQGYEQYF. The full variable domain, its missing parts supplied by reference TRBV7-9 and TRBJ2-7, is DTGVSQNPRHKITKRGQNVTFRCDPISEHNRLYWYRQTLGQGPEFLTYFQNEAQLEKSRLLSDRFSAERPKGSFSTLEIQRTEQGDSAMYLCASSPLGGQGYEQYFGPGTRLTVT.